This entry describes one TCR beta chain. The sample originates from a study of blood T cell repertoires in COVID-19. The CDR3 extends over 16 amino acids. Germline V gene lookup returns CDR1 SGDLS and CDR2 YYNGEE. V dropped 0 bases and J dropped 1; count of bases not matched to a gene: 4. Sequencing used immunoSEQ multiplex PCR; TCRdb keeps in-frame clones, though not all of them. Of about 92,000 clones in the sample, over 70% were seen once. The V gene is TRBV9, the J gene TRBJ2-5; 9 bases match TRBD2. The sequencing input was peripheral blood. This TCR came from a man aged 45-65 years who had recovered from COVID-19. CDR3 in amino acids: CASSVGAGGLQETQYF. CDR3 DNA: TGTGCCAGCAGCGTAGGAGCGGGGGGACTCCAAGAGACCCAGTACTTC.